These 6 T cell receptor beta chains came from one sample sequenced in a study of OX40 agonist ivuxolimab in advanced cancers. Data came from immunoSEQ multiplex PCR; TCRdb stores just in-frame clones and leaves some out. The sample records approximately 70,000 clones, around 91% being singletons. The sequences come from CD4+ or CD8+ T cells sorted from blood, collected in a trial of the OX40 agonist ivuxolimab. The origin of the receptors is an adult with an advanced solid tumor such as melanoma, head and neck, liver or kidney cancer.

This clone was detected only once. Other DNA sequences in this sample translate to the same CDR3. This chain connects TRBV7-6 to TRBJ2-2; D is undetermined. The germline V gene has CDR1 SGHVS and CDR2 FNYEAQ. This CDR3 is 14 amino acids long. Trimming took off 0 bases at V and 6 bases at J, with 8 bases between the two ends. CDR3 coding DNA: TGTGCCAGCAGCTTAGCTAGGCAATCCGGGGAGCTGTTTTTT. Protein product: CASSLARQSGELFF.

This sequence joins TRBV5-5 and TRBJ1-6, with 7 positions matching TRBD1. The germline gives CDR1 SGHKS, CDR2 YYEKEE (reference sequence). After removal of 4 bases from V and 7 bases from J, the junction contained 8 bases not matched to a gene. CDR3 size: 15 residues. The CDR3 spells CASSPPGTVNSPLHF. CDR3 coding DNA: TGTGCCAGCAGCCCACCAGGGACAGTCAATTCACCCCTCCACTTT.

V usage is TRBV30 and J usage is TRBJ1-5, with D unclear. The germline V and J ends were trimmed by 2 bases and 3 bases, with 8 bases remaining between them. The CDR3 extends over 13 amino acids. Germline CDR1 reads GTSNPN; CDR2 reads SVGIG (reference sequence). CDR3 in amino acids: CAWSRQDNQPQHF. As DNA, the CDR3 is TGTGCCTGGAGTAGGCAGGACAATCAGCCCCAGCATTTT.

The chain carries TRBV5-1 and TRBJ2-3; 7 bases agree with TRBD2. Unmatched junction bases numbered 7, after V lost 4 bases and J lost 5 bases. CDR3 length equals 14 residues. The germline V gene encodes CDR1 SGHRS and CDR2 YFSETQ. The CDR3 DNA follows: TGCGCCAGCAGCCCTAGCGGCTGGGGAGATACGCAGTATTTT. Encoded protein: CASSPSGWGDTQYF.

In DNA, the CDR3 is TGCGCCAGCAGCTACAACAGGGGCGAGCAGTACTTC. Protein sequence: CASSYNRGEQYF. J is TRBJ2-7 and V is TRBV5-1; 7 nucleotides align to TRBD1. With V trimmed by 3 bases and J by 6 bases, 3 bases remained unmatched. The CDR3 has 12 residues. CDR1 is SGHRS, CDR2 YFSETQ, per germline.

V and J are TRBV7-9 and TRBJ1-4; D gene uncertain. CDR1 is SEHNR and CDR2 is FQNEAQ in the germline V gene (reference sequence). This CDR3 region has 14 residues. Trimming shortened V by 4 bases and J by 6 bases, and 12 bases separated the two germline ends. The CDR3 nucleotides are TGTGCCAGCAGCTACCTCGTTGGGGATGAAAAACTGTTTTTT. Translation gives CASSYLVGDEKLFF. The full variable domain, completed using reference TRBV7-9 and TRBJ1-4, is DTGVSQNPRHKITKRGQNVTFRCDPISEHNRLYWYRQTLGQGPEFLTYFQNEAQLEKSRLLSDRFSAERPKGSFSTLEIQRTEQGDSAMYLCASSYLVGDEKLFFGSGTQLSVL.